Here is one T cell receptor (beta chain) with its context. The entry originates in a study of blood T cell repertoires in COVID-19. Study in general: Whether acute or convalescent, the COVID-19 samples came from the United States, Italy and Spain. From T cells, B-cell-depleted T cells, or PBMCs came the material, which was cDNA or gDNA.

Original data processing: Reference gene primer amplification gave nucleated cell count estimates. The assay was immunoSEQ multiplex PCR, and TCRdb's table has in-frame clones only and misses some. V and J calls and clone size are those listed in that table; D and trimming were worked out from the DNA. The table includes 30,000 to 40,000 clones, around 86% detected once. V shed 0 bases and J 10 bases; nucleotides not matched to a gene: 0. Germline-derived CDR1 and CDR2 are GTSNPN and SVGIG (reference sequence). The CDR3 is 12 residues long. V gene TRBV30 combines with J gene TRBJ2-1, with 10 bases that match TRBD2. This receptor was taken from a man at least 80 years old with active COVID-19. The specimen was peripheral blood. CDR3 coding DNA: TGTGCCTGGAGTGTACTAGCGGGGGAGCAGTTCTTC. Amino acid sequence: CAWSVLAGEQFF.